This passage covers 27 T cell receptor beta chains from one sample sequenced in a study of cytomegalovirus exposure and HLA in healthy donors. The data were produced by immunoSEQ multiplex PCR, yet TCRdb's version contains in-frame clones alone and is incomplete. The sample yields under 300,000 clones, 65% to 90% seen once. The sample taken for sequencing was PBMCs. The source is a woman in her late teens or twenties in good health and CMV-seronegative.

The CDR3 protein is CASSLELIGPFEAFF. The CDR3 nucleotides read TGTGCCAGCAGCTTAGAGTTGATTGGGCCTTTTGAAGCTTTCTTT. The V and J genes are TRBV7-9 and TRBJ1-1; the D is unclear. CDR1 SEHNR and CDR2 FQNEAQ come from the germline V gene (reference sequence). Trimming took off 1 base at V and 7 bases at J, with 16 bases between the two ends. The CDR3 runs to 15 residues. Combining the CDR3 with reference TRBV7-9 and TRBJ1-1 gives the whole variable domain DTGVSQNPRHKITKRGQNVTFRCDPISEHNRLYWYRQTLGQGPEFLTYFQNEAQLEKSRLLSDRFSAERPKGSFSTLEIQRTEQGDSAMYLCASSLELIGPFEAFFGQGTRLTVV.

This clone has only a few counts. The genes are TRBV10-1 and TRBJ2-7; D is possibly TRBD2 (6 bases). The V gene lost 6 bases and the J gene lost 5 bases, with 23 bases spanning the gap. The germline V gene encodes CDR1 WNHNN and CDR2 SYGVQD (reference sequence). The length of the CDR3 is 16 residues. The CDR3 DNA reads as TGCGCCAGCAGAGCAGGGACTTCCCCTTTAGAGGACGAGCAGTACTTC. Its protein product is CASRAGTSPLEDEQYF.

The J gene is TRBJ1-1, the V gene TRBV29-1; D perhaps matches TRBD1 (5 bases). Germline V gene sequence: CDR1 SQVTM, CDR2 ANQGSEA. The CDR3 contains 14 residues. V lost 4 bases and J 3 bases, leaving 15 bases between the germline ends. The CDR3 DNA reads as TGCAGCGTTGCGACAGAAAGAGGTTACACTGAAGCTTTCTTT. This encodes CSVATERGYTEAFF.

The count of this clone is one. The chain uses TRBV11-2 and TRBJ1-4; 9 bases map to TRBD1. CDR3 length: 18 residues. Germline CDR1 and CDR2: SGHAT and FQNNGV. V shed 5 bases and J 2 bases; nucleotides not matched to a gene: 12. CDR3 sequence: CASSQTGGFESTNEKLFF. The DNA of the CDR3 is TGTGCCAGCAGCCAGACAGGGGGTTTCGAATCGACTAATGAAAAACTGTTTTTT. Variable domain in full (rest from reference TRBV11-2 and TRBJ1-4): EAGVAQSPRYKIIEKRQSVAFWCNPISGHATLYWYQQILGQGPKLLIQFQNNGVVDDSQLPKDRFSAERLKGVDSTLKIQPAKLEDSAVYLCASSQTGGFESTNEKLFFGSGTQLSVL.

The sample holds one count of this clone. V usage is TRBV7-2 and J usage is TRBJ1-6, with unresolved D. Germline loops: CDR1 SGHTA, CDR2 FQGNSA. The CDR3 consists of 13 residues. The V gene lost 3 bases and the J gene lost 7 bases, with 7 bases spanning the gap. The CDR3 DNA reads TGTGCCAGCAGCTTCGGCGGGAATTCACCCCTCCACTTT. The encoded protein is CASSFGGNSPLHF.

CDR3 amino acids: CASKGTVSYEQYF. The CDR3 DNA reads TGTGCCAGCAAGGGGACAGTCTCCTACGAGCAGTACTTC. The chain has TRBV6-5 and TRBJ2-7; 7 bases are shared with TRBD1. Per germline, CDR1 MNHEY and CDR2 SVGAGI. J was trimmed by 0 bases and V by 7 bases; bases with no gene match: 3. The CDR3 is made up of 13 amino acids.

The chain joins TRBV28 to TRBJ1-4; possibly TRBD1 for D (6 bases). V lost 5 bases and J 3 bases, leaving 19 bases between the germline ends. This CDR3 contains 17 residues. CDR1 is MDHEN, CDR2 SYDVKM, per germline. The CDR3 nucleotides read TGTGCCAGCAGTAAGAGGGGGTCGGGGCCGGCTAATGAAAAACTGTTTTTT. It translates to CASSKRGSGPANEKLFF.

V and J are TRBV10-1 and TRBJ1-1; D unresolved. CDR1 WNHNN and CDR2 SYGVQD come from the germline V gene (reference sequence). CDR3 size: 13 residues. V was cut by 0 bases and J by 4 bases, with 6 bases left in between. CDR3 bases: TGCGCCAGCAGTGAGTCGGAGGCCACTGAAGCTTTCTTT. It codes for CASSESEATEAFF.

In its sample, this clone was seen once. The chain has TRBV28 and TRBJ1-2; D uncertain. The germline V gene encodes CDR1 MDHEN and CDR2 SYDVKM. Trimming shortened V by 6 bases and J by 11 bases, and 13 bases separated the two germline ends. The CDR3 covers 11 residues. CDR3 sequence: CASSLRGRYTF. As DNA, the CDR3 is TGTGCCAGCAGCCTCCGTGGCAGGTACACCTTC.

Comments on this clone: The germline gene is not matched at one end of the junction; a read error may be the cause. The V call is TRBV9, the J call TRBJ2-1; 15 bases align to TRBD2. CDR1 and CDR2 from the germline V gene are SGDLS and YYNGEE. CDR3 length: 13 amino acids. The CDR3 is CASSVGLAGGMLF. The CDR3 nucleotides are TGTGCCAGCAGCGTCGGACTAGCGGGGGGGATGCTCTTC.

V and J are TRBV27 and TRBJ2-5; D remains unclear. From germline, CDR1 is MNHEY and CDR2 SMNVEV (reference sequence). The CDR3 sequence is 13 residues long. V was trimmed by 2 bases and J by 5 bases, leaving 9 bases between them. The CDR3 region is CASSLLGTETQYF. As DNA, the CDR3 is TGTGCCAGCAGTTTACTGGGCACGGAGACCCAGTACTTC.

The chain is built from TRBV5-6 and TRBJ2-1; the D gene is possibly TRBD2 (5 bases). V was trimmed by 4 bases and J by 3 bases, leaving 17 bases between them. CDR3 length equals 16 residues. The germline V gene has CDR1 SGHDT and CDR2 YYEEEE. DNA for the CDR3: TGTGCCAGCAGCCAGACTACACTCCTTAACTACAATGAGCAGTTCTTC. Translating gives CASSQTTLLNYNEQFF.

DNA of the CDR3: TGTGCCAGCAGTTTTTTAGGGCTGGAGGGGTACGAGCAGTACTTC. Residues: CASSFLGLEGYEQYF. The gene calls are TRBV28 and TRBJ2-7; weak D call: TRBD2 (6 bases). Trimming shortened V by 3 bases and J by 4 bases, and 16 bases separated the two germline ends. Germline V gene lookup returns CDR1 MDHEN and CDR2 SYDVKM. This CDR3 has 15 amino acids.

CDR3 DNA sequence: TGCGCCAGCAGCAAACTTCTTAGAGGGACAGGGAGTGGCTACACCTTC. This encodes CASSKLLRGTGSGYTF. The chain combines TRBV4-3 with TRBJ1-2; 9 nucleotides align to TRBD1. Germline trimming cut 5 bases from V and 7 bases from J; bases unmatched to any gene: 14. There are 16 residues in the CDR3. Per the germline V gene, CDR1 is LGHNA and CDR2 is YSLEER.

The chain couples TRBV10-2 to TRBJ1-5; D not resolved. This CDR3 is built from 11 residues. Trimming took 8 bases from V and 7 from J, leaving 9 bases between them. Germline CDR1 reads WSHSY; CDR2 reads SAAADI. The CDR3 DNA reads TGCGCCAGCGGGGAGAGGCAGCCCCAGCATTTT. Its protein is CASGERQPQHF.

V usage is TRBV7-6 and J usage is TRBJ2-1, with D unresolved. CDR3 length equals 15 residues. Germline V gene lookup returns CDR1 SGHVS and CDR2 FNYEAQ. The V end lost 2 bases, the J end lost 0 bases, and 8 bases lay between the germline ends. This chain's CDR3 is CASSLRSVSYNEQFF. As DNA, the CDR3 is TGTGCCAGCAGCTTAAGATCAGTCTCCTACAATGAGCAGTTCTTC.

The rearrangement links TRBV5-1 to TRBJ2-7; TRBD2 might be the D (6 bases). Germline V gene data show CDR1 as SGHRS and CDR2 as YFSETQ. CDR3 size: 15 residues. Trimming removed 0 bases from V and 1 base from J, with 11 bases in between. CDR3 DNA sequence: TGCGCCAGCAGCTTGGCCCCCGGGGGTTCCTACGAGCAGTACTTC. Amino acid sequence: CASSLAPGGSYEQYF.

CDR3 sequence reads: CAWSVSRGSVSEQFF. CDR3 bases: TGTGCCTGGAGTGTATCCCGGGGTAGTGTTAGTGAGCAGTTCTTC. This chain links TRBV30 with TRBJ2-1, with TRBD2 as a possible D gene (5 bases). The germline CDR1 and CDR2 sequences are GTSNPN and SVGIG (reference sequence). CDR3 size: 15 residues. V lost 0 bases, J lost 9 bases, and 18 bases lay in between.

The chain combines TRBV29-1 with TRBJ2-7, with D maybe TRBD1 (5 bases). The CDR3 runs to 11 residues. The germline V gene encodes CDR1 SQVTM and CDR2 ANQGSEA. V lost 4 bases to trimming and J lost 6 bases, with 10 bases between them. The CDR3 region is CSVGGTAEQYF. DNA for the CDR3: TGCAGCGTTGGGGGCACGGCCGAGCAGTACTTC.

V gene TRBV19 combines with J gene TRBJ1-1; no reliable D call. The V and J ends lost 0 bases and 1 base respectively, with 6 bases between them. CDR1 and CDR2 (germline): LNHDA, SQIVND (reference sequence). This CDR3 spans 14 amino acids. In DNA, the CDR3 is TGTGCCAGTAGTATAGATCACAGGAACACTGAAGCTTTCTTT. This encodes CASSIDHRNTEAFF.

The chain uses TRBV14 and TRBJ2-1; the match to TRBD2 covers 8 bases. The germline CDR1 and CDR2 sequences are SGHDN and FVKESK. V lost 0 bases to trimming and J lost 2 bases; unmatched junction nucleotides: 6. The CDR3 has 17 amino acids. CDR3 nucleotides: TGTGCCAGCAGCCAAGACCCAAGCGGGAGAGCCTACAATGAGCAGTTCTTC. Protein: CASSQDPSGRAYNEQFF.

The chain links TRBV19 to TRBJ1-2; D unresolved. The CDR3 has 15 amino acids. Germline V gene sequence: CDR1 LNHDA, CDR2 SQIVND (reference sequence). V was clipped by 2 bases and J by 4 bases, with 14 bases between them. CDR3 in DNA: TGTGCCAGTAGTATACGGCGAGGGATCGGCTATGGCTACACCTTC. It encodes CASSIRRGIGYGYTF.

V gene TRBV7-9 combines with J gene TRBJ1-2; 11 nucleotides match TRBD1. J gave up 4 bases and V 5 bases, and 6 bases lay outside the gene matches. Germline-derived CDR1 and CDR2 are SEHNR and FQNEAQ (reference sequence). This CDR3 has 15 amino acids. CDR3 sequence: CASSPGQGAGYGYTF. DNA for the CDR3: TGTGCCAGCAGCCCCGGACAGGGGGCAGGCTATGGCTACACCTTC.

The V and J genes are TRBV13 and TRBJ2-5; D may be TRBD2 (6 bases). This CDR3 region has 15 residues. The germline V gene has CDR1 PRHDT and CDR2 FYEKMQ (reference sequence). Trimming left V 5 bases short and J 7 bases short, with 20 bases between. This CDR3 is CASSRGGRERGTQYF. Written as DNA, the CDR3 is TGTGCCAGCAGCCGAGGCGGACGGGAGAGAGGGACCCAGTACTTC.

The chain has TRBV6-5 and TRBJ2-1, with 7 bases that match TRBD2. V gave up 7 bases and J gave up 7 bases; unmatched junction bases: 10. The CDR3 loop spans 14 amino acids. The germline V gene has CDR1 MNHEY and CDR2 SVGAGI. The CDR3 is CASMGRGRVNEQFF. For the CDR3, the DNA is TGTGCCAGCATGGGGCGGGGGAGGGTGAATGAGCAGTTCTTC.

The gene calls are TRBV28 and TRBJ1-2; 10 bases are a match to TRBD1. The V gene end was trimmed by 7 bases and the J gene end by 4 bases; junction bases not matched to a gene: 3. Germline V lookup: CDR1 MDHEN, CDR2 SYDVKM. This CDR3 region has 13 residues. CDR3 protein: CASIGTGVYGYTF. The CDR3, as DNA: TGTGCCAGCATAGGGACAGGGGTCTATGGCTACACCTTC.

The chain links TRBV5-1 to TRBJ1-5, with D perhaps matching TRBD1 (6 bases). Trimming removed 5 bases from V and 2 bases from J, with 17 bases in between. This CDR3 is 16 amino acids long. Germline V gene sequence: CDR1 SGHRS, CDR2 YFSETQ. CDR3 in amino acids: CASSFTGSFGNQPQHF. The CDR3 DNA is TGCGCCAGCAGTTTTACAGGGTCCTTTGGCAATCAGCCCCAGCATTTT.